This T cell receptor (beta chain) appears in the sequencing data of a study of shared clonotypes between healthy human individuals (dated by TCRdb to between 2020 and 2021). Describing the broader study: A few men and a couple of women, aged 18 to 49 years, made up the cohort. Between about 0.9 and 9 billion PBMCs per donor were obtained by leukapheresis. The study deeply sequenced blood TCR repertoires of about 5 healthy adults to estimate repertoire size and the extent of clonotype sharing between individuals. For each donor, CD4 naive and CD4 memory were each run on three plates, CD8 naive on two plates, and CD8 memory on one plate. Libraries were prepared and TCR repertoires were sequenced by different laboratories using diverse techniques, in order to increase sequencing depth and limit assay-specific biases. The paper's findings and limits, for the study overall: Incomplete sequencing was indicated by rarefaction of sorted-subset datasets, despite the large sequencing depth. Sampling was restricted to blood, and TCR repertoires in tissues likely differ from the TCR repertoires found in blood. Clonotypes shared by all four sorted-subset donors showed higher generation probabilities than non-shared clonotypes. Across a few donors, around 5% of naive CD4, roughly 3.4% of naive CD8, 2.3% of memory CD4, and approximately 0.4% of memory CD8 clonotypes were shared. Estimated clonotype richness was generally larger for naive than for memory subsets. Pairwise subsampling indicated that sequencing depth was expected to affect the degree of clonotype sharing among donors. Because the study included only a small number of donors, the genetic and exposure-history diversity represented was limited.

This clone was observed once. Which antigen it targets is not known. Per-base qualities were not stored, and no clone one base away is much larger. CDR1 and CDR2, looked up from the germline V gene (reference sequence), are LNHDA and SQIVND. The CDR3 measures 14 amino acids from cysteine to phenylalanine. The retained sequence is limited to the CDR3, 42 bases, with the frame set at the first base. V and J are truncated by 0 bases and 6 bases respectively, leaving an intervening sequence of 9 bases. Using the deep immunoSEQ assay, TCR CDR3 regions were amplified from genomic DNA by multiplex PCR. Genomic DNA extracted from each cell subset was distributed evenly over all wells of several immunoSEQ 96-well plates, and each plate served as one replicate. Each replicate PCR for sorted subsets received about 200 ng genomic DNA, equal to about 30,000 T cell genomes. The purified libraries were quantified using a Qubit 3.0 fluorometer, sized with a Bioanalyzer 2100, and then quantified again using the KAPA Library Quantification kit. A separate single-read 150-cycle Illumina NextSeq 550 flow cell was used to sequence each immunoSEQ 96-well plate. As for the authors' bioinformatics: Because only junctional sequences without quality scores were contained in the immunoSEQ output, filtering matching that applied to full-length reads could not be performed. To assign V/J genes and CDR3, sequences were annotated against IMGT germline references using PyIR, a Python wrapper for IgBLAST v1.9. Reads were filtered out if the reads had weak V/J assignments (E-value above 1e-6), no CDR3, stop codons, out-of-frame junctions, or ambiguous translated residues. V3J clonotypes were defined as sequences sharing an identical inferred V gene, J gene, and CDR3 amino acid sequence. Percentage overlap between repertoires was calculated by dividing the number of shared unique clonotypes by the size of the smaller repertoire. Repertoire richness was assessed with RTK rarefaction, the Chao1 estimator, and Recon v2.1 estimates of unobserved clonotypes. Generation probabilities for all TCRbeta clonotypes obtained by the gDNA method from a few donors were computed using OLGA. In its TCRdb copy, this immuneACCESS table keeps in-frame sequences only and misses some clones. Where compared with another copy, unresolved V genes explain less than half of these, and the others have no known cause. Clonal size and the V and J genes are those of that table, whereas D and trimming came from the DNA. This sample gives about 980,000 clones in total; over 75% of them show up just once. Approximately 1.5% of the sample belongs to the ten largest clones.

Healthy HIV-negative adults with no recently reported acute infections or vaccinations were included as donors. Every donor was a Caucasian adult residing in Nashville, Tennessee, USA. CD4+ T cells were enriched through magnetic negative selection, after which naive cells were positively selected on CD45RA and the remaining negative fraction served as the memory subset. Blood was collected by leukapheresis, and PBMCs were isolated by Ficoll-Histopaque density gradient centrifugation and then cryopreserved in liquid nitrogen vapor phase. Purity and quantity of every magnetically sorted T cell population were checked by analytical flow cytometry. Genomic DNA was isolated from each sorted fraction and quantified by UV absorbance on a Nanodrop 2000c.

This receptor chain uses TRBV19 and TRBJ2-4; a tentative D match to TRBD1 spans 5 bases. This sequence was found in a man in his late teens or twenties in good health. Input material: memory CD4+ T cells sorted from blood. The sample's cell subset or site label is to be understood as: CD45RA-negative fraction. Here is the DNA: TGTGCCAGTAGTATAGACCTGGACACAAACATTCAGTACTTC. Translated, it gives CASSIDLDTNIQYF.